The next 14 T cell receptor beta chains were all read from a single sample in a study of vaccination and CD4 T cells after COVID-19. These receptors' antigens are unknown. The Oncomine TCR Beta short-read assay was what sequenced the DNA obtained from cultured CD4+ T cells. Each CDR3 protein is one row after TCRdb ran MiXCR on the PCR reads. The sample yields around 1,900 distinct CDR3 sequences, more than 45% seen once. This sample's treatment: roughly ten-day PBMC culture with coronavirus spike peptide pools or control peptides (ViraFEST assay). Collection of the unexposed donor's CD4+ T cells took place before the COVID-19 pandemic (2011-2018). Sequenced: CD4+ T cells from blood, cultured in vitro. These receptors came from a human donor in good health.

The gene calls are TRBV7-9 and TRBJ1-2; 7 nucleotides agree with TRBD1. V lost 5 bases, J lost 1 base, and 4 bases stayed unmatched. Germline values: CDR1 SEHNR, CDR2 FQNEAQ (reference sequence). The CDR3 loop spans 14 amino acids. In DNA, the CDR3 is TGTGCCAGCAGCGTTACAGGGGTTAACTATGGCTACACCTTC. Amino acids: CASSVTGVNYGYTF.

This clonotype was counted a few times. CDR3 DNA: TGTGCCAGCAGCTCGGGGGGGAACACCGGGGAGCTGTTTTTT. Its translation: CASSSGGNTGELFF. The genes are TRBV7-9 and TRBJ2-2; 7 positions match TRBD2. The V segment lost 4 bases and the J segment 1 base; nucleotides outside the gene matches: 0. CDR1 and CDR2 (germline): SEHNR, FQNEAQ (reference sequence). CDR3 size: 14 residues.

In nucleotides, the CDR3 is TGCAGTGCTAGAGTACAGGACTATGGCTACACCTTC. As protein: CSARVQDYGYTF. V and J are TRBV20-1 and TRBJ1-2, with D possibly matching TRBD1 (5 bases). Germline V gene data show CDR1 as DFQATT and CDR2 as SNEGSKA (reference sequence). The germline V and J ends were trimmed by 1 base and 3 bases, with 6 bases remaining between them. The CDR3 runs 12 residues.

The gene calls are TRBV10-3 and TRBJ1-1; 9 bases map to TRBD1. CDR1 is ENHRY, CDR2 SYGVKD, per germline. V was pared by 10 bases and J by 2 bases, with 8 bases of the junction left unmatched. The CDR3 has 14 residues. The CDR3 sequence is CATKDRGGNTEAFF. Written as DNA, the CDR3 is TGTGCCACCAAAGACAGGGGGGGTAACACTGAAGCTTTCTTT.

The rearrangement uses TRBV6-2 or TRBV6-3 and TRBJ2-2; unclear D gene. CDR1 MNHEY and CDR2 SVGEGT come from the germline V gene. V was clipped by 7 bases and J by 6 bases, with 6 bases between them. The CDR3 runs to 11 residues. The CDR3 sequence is CASTDAGELFF. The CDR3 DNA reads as TGTGCCAGCACGGACGCCGGGGAGCTGTTTTTT.

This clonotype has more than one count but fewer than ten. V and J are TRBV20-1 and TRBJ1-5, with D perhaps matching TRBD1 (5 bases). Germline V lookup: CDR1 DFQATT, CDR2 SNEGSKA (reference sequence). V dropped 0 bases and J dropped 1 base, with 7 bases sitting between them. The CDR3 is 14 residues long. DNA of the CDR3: TGCAGTGCTAGAGATTACAGGAGCAATCAGCCCCAGCATTTT. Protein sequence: CSARDYRSNQPQHF.

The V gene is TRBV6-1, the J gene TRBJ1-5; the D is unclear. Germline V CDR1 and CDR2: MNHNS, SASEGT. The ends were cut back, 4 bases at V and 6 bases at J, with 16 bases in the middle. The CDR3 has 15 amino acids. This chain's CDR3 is CASSGPDGWFQPQHF. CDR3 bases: TGTGCCAGCAGTGGACCCGACGGGTGGTTTCAGCCCCAGCATTTT.

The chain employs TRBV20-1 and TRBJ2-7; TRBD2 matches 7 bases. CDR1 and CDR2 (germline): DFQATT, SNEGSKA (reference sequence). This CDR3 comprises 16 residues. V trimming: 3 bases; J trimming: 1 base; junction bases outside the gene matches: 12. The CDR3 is CSASRPSGGESYEQYF. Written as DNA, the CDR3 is TGCAGTGCTAGTCGGCCTAGCGGAGGGGAGTCCTACGAGCAGTACTTC.

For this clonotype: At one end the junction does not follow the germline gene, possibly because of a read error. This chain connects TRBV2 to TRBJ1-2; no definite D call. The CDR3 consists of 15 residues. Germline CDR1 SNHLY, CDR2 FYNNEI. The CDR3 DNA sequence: TGTGCCAGCACTGAAGAGTCTGTCAGCAACTATGGCTACACCTTC. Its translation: CASTEESVSNYGYTF.

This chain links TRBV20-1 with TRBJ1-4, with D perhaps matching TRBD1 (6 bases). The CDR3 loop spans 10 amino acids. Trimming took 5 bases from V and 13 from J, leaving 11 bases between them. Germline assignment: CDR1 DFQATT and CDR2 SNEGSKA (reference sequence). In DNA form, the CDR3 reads TGCAGTGCTTCGGGACAACGACTGTTTTTT. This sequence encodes CSASGQRLFF.

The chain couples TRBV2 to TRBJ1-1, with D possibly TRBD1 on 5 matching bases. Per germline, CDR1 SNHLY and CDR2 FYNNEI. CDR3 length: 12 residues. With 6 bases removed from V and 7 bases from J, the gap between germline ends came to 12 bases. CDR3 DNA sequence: TGTGCCAGCAGGCCTGGGGCCGGTGAAGCTTTCTTT. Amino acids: CASRPGAGEAFF.

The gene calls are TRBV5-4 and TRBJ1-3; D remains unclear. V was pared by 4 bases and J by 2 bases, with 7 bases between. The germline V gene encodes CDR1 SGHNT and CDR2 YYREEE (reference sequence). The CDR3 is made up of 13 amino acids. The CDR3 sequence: CASSTDPGNTIYF. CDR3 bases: TGTGCCAGCAGCACAGATCCTGGAAACACCATATATTTT.

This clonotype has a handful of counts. CDR3 sequence reads: CASSVRGTGGNSPLHF. Here the CDR3 DNA reads TGTGCCAGCAGCGTCCGAGGGACAGGCGGGAATTCACCCCTCCACTTT. The chain carries TRBV11-3 and TRBJ1-6; 8 nucleotides align to TRBD1. V gave up 5 bases and J gave up 7 bases; unmatched junction bases: 10. Germline V gives CDR1 SGHNT, CDR2 YENEEA. There are 16 residues in the CDR3. Supplemented by reference TRBV11-3 and TRBJ1-6, the full variable domain reads EAGVVQSPRYKIIEKKQPVAFWCNPISGHNTLYWYLQNLGQGPELLIRYENEEAVDDSQLPKDRFSAERLKGVDSTLKIQPAELGDSAVYLCASSVRGTGGNSPLHFGNGTRLTVT.

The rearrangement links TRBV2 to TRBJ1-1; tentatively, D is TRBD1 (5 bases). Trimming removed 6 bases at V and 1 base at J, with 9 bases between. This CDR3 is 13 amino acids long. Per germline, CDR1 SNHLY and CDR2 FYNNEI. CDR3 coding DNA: TGTGCCAGCAGGATACAGGAGAACACTGAAGCTTTCTTT. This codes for CASRIQENTEAFF.